This record concerns one T cell receptor (beta chain) sequence. CDR1 is MDHEN, CDR2 SYDVKM, per germline. J was trimmed by 3 bases and V by 4 bases; bases with no gene match: 1. This CDR3 spans 13 amino acids. All enrollees were roughly 18 to 100 years old and from around 25 US areas. Participants' reported clinical history set cohort assignment. Two consecutive negative NP/OP PCR tests, clearance, or resolved symptoms defined Cohort 3 recovery. In the original workflow: Using reference gene primer amplification, nucleated cell counts were estimated. Repertoires were generated with immunoSEQ multiplex PCR, while TCRdb's copy carries only in-frame clones and drops some. Clone size and V and J calls were adopted from that table, with D and trimming inferred from the DNA. The sample carries 150,000 or so clones, around 80% recorded once. This entry is derived from a study of blood T cell repertoires in COVID-19.

The origin of this receptor is a woman between 45 and 60 years old who had recovered from COVID-19. Sample: PBMCs or T cells enriched from blood (not recorded which). The rearrangement links TRBV28 to TRBJ1-2; 8 bases align to TRBD1. The CDR3 nucleotides are TGTGCCAGCAGTTCAGGGGGCCACTATGGCTACACCTTC. It encodes CASSSGGHYGYTF.